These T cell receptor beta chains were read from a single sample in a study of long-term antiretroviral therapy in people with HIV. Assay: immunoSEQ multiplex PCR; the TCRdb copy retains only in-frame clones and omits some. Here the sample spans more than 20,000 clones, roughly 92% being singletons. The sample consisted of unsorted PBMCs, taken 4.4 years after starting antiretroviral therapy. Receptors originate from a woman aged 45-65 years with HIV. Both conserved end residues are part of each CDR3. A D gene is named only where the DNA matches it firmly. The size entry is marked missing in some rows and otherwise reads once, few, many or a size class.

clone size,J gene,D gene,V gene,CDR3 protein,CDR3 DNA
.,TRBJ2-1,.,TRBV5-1,CASSLIFRGADNEQFF,TGCGCCAGCAGCTTAATATTCCGGGGGGCGGACAATGAGCAGTTCTTC
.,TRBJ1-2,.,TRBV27,CASSLSFSSLSYGYTF,TGTGCCAGCAGTTTATCGTTCAGCTCCCTGAGCTATGGCTACACCTTC
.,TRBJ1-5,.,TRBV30,CAWDRFNSNQPQHF,TGTGCCTGGGACAGATTCAATAGCAATCAGCCCCAGCATTTT
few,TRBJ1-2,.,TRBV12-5,CASGSRWDGYTF,TGTGCTAGTGGTTCCAGGTGGGATGGCTACACCTTC
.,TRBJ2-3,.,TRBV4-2,CASSQDLGDTQYF,TGTGCCAGCAGCCAAGATTTGGGGGATACGCAGTATTTT
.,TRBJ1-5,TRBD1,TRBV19,CASSIPRGNSLVQPQHF,TGTGCCAGTAGTATCCCCAGGGGGAACTCGTTGGTTCAGCCCCAGCATTTT
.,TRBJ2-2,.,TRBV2,CASSDPSRTETGELFF,TGTGCCAGCAGTGATCCTTCCAGGACAGAAACCGGGGAGCTGTTTTTT
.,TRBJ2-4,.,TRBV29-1,CSVAGLHDIQYF,TGCAGCGTGGCGGGGCTCCATGACATTCAGTACTTC
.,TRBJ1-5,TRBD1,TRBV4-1,CASSGTGADQPQHF,TGCGCCAGCAGCGGTACAGGGGCCGATCAGCCCCAGCATTTT
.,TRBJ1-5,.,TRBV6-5,CASSRGGIQPQHF,TGTGCCAGCAGCCGGGGGGGGATTCAGCCCCAGCATTTT
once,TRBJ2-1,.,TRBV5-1,CASSLERANEQFF,TGCGCCAGCAGCTTGGAAAGGGCGAATGAGCAGTTCTTC
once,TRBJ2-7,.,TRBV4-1,CASSQNQAGDEQYF,TGCGCCAGCAGCCAAAATCAGGCAGGTGACGAGCAGTACTTC
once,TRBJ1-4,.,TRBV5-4,CASSQGRKNEKLFF,TGTGCCAGCAGCCAGGGACGGAAGAATGAAAAACTGTTTTTT
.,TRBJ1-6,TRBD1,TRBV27,CASSRQGPHNSPLHF,TGTGCCAGCAGCCGACAGGGTCCACATAATTCACCCCTCCACTTT
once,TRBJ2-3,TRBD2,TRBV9,CASSPPGLAGQDTQYF,TGTGCCAGCAGCCCACCGGGACTAGCGGGGCAGGATACGCAGTATTTT
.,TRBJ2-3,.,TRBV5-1,CASSSRGRLLTDTQYF,TGCGCCAGCAGCTCCCGTGGCAGGCTCCTCACAGATACGCAGTATTTT
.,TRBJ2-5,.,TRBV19,CASSFSQGTAETQYF,TGTGCCAGTAGTTTCAGTCAGGGGACCGCAGAGACCCAGTACTTC
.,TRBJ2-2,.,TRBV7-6,CASSLVRGVGTGELFF,TGTGCCAGCAGCTTAGTGCGGGGAGTTGGAACCGGGGAGCTGTTTTTT
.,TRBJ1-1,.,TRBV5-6,CASSFVRRNTEAFF,TGTGCCAGCAGCTTCGTCAGGAGGAACACTGAAGCTTTCTTT
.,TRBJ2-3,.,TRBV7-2,CASSRRGDFTDTQYF,TGTGCCAGCAGCCGACGAGGGGACTTCACAGATACGCAGTATTTT
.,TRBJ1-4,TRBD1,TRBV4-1,CASSQGLGQREKLFF,TGCGCCAGCAGCCAAGGTCTGGGACAGCGTGAAAAACTGTTTTTT
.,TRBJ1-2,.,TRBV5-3,CARTGHRGGYGYTF,TGTGCCAGAACTGGGCATAGAGGGGGCTATGGCTACACCTTC
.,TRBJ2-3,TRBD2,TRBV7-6,CASSRRLAGTPSDTQYF,TGTGCCAGCAGCCGCAGACTAGCGGGGACACCCTCAGATACGCAGTATTTT
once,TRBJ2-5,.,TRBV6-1,CASTNLETQYF,TGTGCCAGCACCAACTTGGAGACCCAGTACTTC
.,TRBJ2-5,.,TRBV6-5,CASSRRVQETQYF,TGTGCCAGCAGCCGAAGGGTCCAAGAGACCCAGTACTTC
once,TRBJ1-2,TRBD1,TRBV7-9,CASSLAYRDRTDGYTF,TGTGCCAGCAGCTTAGCCTACCGGGACAGGACGGATGGCTACACCTTC
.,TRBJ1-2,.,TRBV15,CATSRGGQGIVYGYTF,TGTGCCACCAGCAGAGGTGGGCAGGGGATTGTCTATGGCTACACCTTC
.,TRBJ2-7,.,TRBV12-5,CASGFNPRAYAYEQYF,TGTGCTAGTGGTTTCAATCCTCGGGCCTATGCCTACGAGCAGTACTTC
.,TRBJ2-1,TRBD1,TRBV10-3,CAISESQGVDEQFF,TGTGCCATCAGTGAAAGTCAGGGGGTGGATGAGCAGTTCTTC
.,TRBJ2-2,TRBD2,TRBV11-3,CASSFGLAGTGELFF,TGTGCCAGCAGCTTTGGACTAGCGGGGACCGGGGAGCTGTTTTTT
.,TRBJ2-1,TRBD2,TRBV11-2,CASSLVPRTSGGGNEQFF,TGTGCCAGCAGCTTAGTTCCCCGCACTAGCGGGGGTGGCAATGAGCAGTTCTTC
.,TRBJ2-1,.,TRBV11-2,CASSQSHEQFF,TGTGCCAGCAGTCAGAGCCATGAGCAGTTCTTC
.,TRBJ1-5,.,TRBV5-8,CASSLDRDIGYQPQHF,TGTGCCAGCAGCTTGGACCGAGACATAGGTTATCAGCCCCAGCATTTT
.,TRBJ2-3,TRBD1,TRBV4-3,CASSQEATGGFGTDTQYF,TGCGCCAGCAGCCAAGAGGCGACAGGGGGTTTCGGCACAGATACGCAGTATTTT